These 2 T cell receptor delta chains were sequenced from one sample in a study of gamma delta lymphoproliferative disorders and STAT genes. The receptor sequences were amplified from genomic DNA of peripheral blood mononuclear cells. TCRdb reanalyzed the multiplex PCR reads using CATT. The sample yields about 1,900 delta-chain clones, around 2.9% seen once. Sequenced sample: blood. These receptor sequences come from a human donor in good health.

This clone is classed as large. The DNA is omitted, as the CDR3 cannot be located on it reliably, and the CDR3 follows TCRdb's listing. V gene TRAV29/DV5 combines with J gene TRDJ1; TRDD3 is the table's D call and was not checked against the DNA. The CDR3 region is 18 residues in length, termini included. Germline values: CDR1 NSMFDY, CDR2 ISSIKDK. The CDR3 reads CSVLLCSNQADTGLKLIF.

About this clone: For this DNA, TCRdb reports the protein of a much larger clone, which diverges at residue 3, most likely from a read error; the protein presented here is translated directly from the DNA. This rearrangement joins TRDV2 to TRDJ1, with 11 bases identical to TRDD3. This CDR3 comprises 18 residues. Germline CDR1 is GEAIGNYY and CDR2 is EKD. CDR3 nucleotides: TGTGCCCGTGACACGTTTGGTTTGGGGGATACGCCGGGGGATAAACTCATCTTT. As protein: CARDTFGLGDTPGDKLIF.